The present T cell receptor (beta chain) was sequenced within a study of OX40 agonist ivuxolimab in advanced cancers. Measured with immunoSEQ multiplex PCR; TCRdb has only the in-frame clones, and not every one. This table holds roughly 7,000 clones, over 80% found once. Blood was sampled at baseline, cycle 4 day 1, and cycle 7 day 1. The CDR3 totals 14 residues. Germline V CDR1 and CDR2: SGHAT, FQNNGV. Germline trimming cut 8 bases from V and 2 bases from J; bases unmatched to any gene: 7. This clonotype was sampled from an adult with an advanced solid tumor such as melanoma, head and neck, liver or kidney cancer. The sample was CD4+ or CD8+ T cells sorted from blood, taken in a trial of the OX40 agonist ivuxolimab. This rearrangement joins TRBV11-2 to TRBJ2-7; 9 nucleotides align to TRBD2. CDR3 nucleotides: TGTGCCAGCCTAGGTAGCGGGGGACCCTACGAGCAGTACTTC. Its protein product is CASLGSGGPYEQYF. The full variable domain, with the rest looked up from reference TRBV11-2 and TRBJ2-7, is EAGVAQSPRYKIIEKRQSVAFWCNPISGHATLYWYQQILGQGPKLLIQFQNNGVVDDSQLPKDRFSAERLKGVDSTLKIQPAKLEDSAVYLCASLGSGGPYEQYFGPGTRLTVT.